This TCR beta chain was profiled in a study of T cells in Graves' hyperthyroidism and ophthalmopathy. As for the study in general: The initial diagnosis was the point when peripheral blood was collected, ahead of any treatment. Broader study findings: It was a median roughly 6.5 months before onset that the model predicted ophthalmopathy.

CDR3 length: 12 residues. Germline V gene sequence: CDR1 DFQATT, CDR2 SNEGSKA (reference sequence). V lost 3 bases, J lost 0 bases, and 6 bases lay in between. This clonotype was seen repeatedly, ten times or more. The target antigen is unknown. Newly diagnosed hyperthyroidism patients aged 18 to 65 years had disease lasting under 2 months. The sample of blood was obtained at first hyperthyroidism diagnosis (before any ophthalmopathy symptoms). TCR beta CDR3 region amplification was performed from RNA transcripts. The TCR CDR3 was amplified in a first-round RT-PCR using the HTBI primer set. A single record per CDR3 protein comes from TCRdb applying MiXCR to the multiplex PCR reads. This sample has 160,000 or so distinct CDR3 sequences, with over 8% found just once.

The sequencing sample was made of blood. This clonotype originated in a woman aged 18-29 years with Graves' hyperthyroidism that later progressed to Graves' ophthalmopathy. The chain carries TRBV20-1 and TRBJ2-7, with D uncertain. The CDR3 protein is CSASLTSYEQYF. Here the CDR3 DNA reads TGCAGTGCTAGTCTCACCTCCTACGAGCAGTACTTC.